This TCR beta chain was recovered during a study of blood T cell repertoires in COVID-19 (dated by TCRdb to the early 2020s). Concerning the study at large: Samples covering the acute and convalescent phases of COVID-19 were provided by collaborators in the United States, Italy and Spain. Where available, HLA class I and class II types were obtained from metadata supplied by the sample provider rather than from assay-based typing. Samples came from the ongoing ImmuneRACE study (first 160 participants) plus 1,254 subjects from 6 global collaborators. Subjects who had been exposed to COVID-19, were actively infected with it, or had recovered from it provided the deeply sampled blood TCRbeta repertoires that made up the dataset. A de-identified subject ID, COVID-19 status, age in years and sex were almost always included in the sample metadata. The material from the prospective study consisted of cDNA or gDNA derived from T cells, B-cell-depleted T cells, or PBMCs. The repertoires were released in a freely available public database intended as a resource for research on the immune response to SARS-CoV-2. General study outcomes and caveats: How much clinical and demographic metadata was included differed by source and by participant, and the metadata was provided uncurated.

TCRbeta CDR3 regions were amplified from genomic DNA using the immunoSEQ Assay, a bias-controlled multiplex PCR. In the source study's methods: Within the assay, amplification of reference gene primers was used to estimate how many nucleated cells each sample contained. To quantify the absolute abundance of each unique TCRbeta CDR3 rearrangement, sequence reads were collapsed and filtered. For each sample, productive Simpson clonality was calculated as the square root of Simpson's diversity index across productive rearrangements. Imported from immuneACCESS, the table was reduced by TCRdb to in-frame sequences with V and J called. These copies leave out some clones; in studies compared against another copy, an unresolved V gene accounts for under half, and the cause of the remainder is not known. The D gene and trimming were derived from the DNA, and the V and J assignments and clone size from that table. This sample is represented by 150,000 to 200,000 clones; more than 75% of them were singletons. The ten top clones hold about 3.5% of the sample.

Collaborating institutions collected whole blood in K2EDTA tubes following their own protocols. For TCRbeta analysis, collaborators shipped samples as frozen whole blood, isolated PBMCs, or DNA extracted from either of those sample types. Points on this clone: The antigen this receptor binds is unknown. Base quality data are lacking; no much larger clone is found one base away.

CDR3 length: 15 amino acids, cysteine to phenylalanine. Kept here is only the CDR3 DNA, which spans 45 bases and is read in frame from base 1. The junction shows trimming of 4 bases on V and 9 bases on J, and the gene matches do not reach 12 bases of it. CDR1 and CDR2, looked up from the germline V gene (reference sequence), are SEHNR and FQNEAQ. The sequence is built from TRBV7-9 and TRBJ2-1, with 7 junctional bases fitting TRBD1. This TCR derives from a man in his sixties or seventies with acute or convalescent COVID-19. Sequencing was carried out using peripheral blood. The sequence in DNA is TGTGCCAGCAGCTCCTACAGGGGTGGGGGCAGTGAGCAGTTCTTC. Its amino acids are CASSSYRGGGSEQFF.